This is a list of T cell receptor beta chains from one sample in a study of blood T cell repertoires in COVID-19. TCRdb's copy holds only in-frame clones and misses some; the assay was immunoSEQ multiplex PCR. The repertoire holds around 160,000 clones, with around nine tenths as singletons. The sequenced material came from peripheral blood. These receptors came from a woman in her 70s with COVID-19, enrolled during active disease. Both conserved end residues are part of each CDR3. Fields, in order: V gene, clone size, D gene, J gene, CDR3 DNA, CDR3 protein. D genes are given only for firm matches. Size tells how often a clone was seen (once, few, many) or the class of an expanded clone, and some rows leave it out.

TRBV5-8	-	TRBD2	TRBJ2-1	TGTGCCAGCAGCTTCGGGGGGTACTCCTACAATGAGCAGTTCTTC	CASSFGGYSYNEQFF
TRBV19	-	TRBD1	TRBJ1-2	TGTGCCAGTAGTATAGGACAGGGAATAAGCTATGGCTACACCTTC	CASSIGQGISYGYTF
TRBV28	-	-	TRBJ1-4	TGTGCCAGCAGTTTCACGGGGAAACTTGAAAAACTGTTTTTT	CASSFTGKLEKLFF
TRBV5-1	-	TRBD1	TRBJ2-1	TGCGCCAGCAGCTTGGTATTTAGGGGGCTTTCTACTGAGCAGTTCTTC	CASSLVFRGLSTEQFF
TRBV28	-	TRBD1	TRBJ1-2	TGTGCCAGCACCCTTGGGACAGCTATTTATGGCTACACCTTC	CASTLGTAIYGYTF
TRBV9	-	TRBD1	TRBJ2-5	TGTGCCAGCAGCACCCACCGGCTAGGGACAGGGGTTGGAGAGACCCAGTACTTC	CASSTHRLGTGVGETQYF
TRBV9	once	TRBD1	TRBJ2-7	TGTGCCAGCAGCGTAACGGGACAGGGAGTCCACGAGCAGTACTTC	CASSVTGQGVHEQYF
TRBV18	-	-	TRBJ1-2	TGTGCCAGCTCACCAGGCAGGGACTATGGCTACACCTTC	CASSPGRDYGYTF
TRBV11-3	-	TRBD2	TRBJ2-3	TGTGCCAGCAGCTTAGGAACGGGGGGGCAGGTGCAGGATACGCAGTATTTT	CASSLGTGGQVQDTQYF
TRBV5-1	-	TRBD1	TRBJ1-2	TGCGCCAGCAGCCCGCAAGCAGGGGGCAACTATGGCTACACCTTC	CASSPQAGGNYGYTF
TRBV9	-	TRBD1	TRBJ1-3	TGTGCCAGCAGCGGTTATGGAGACAGGGGATTTGATGGAAACACCATATATTTT	CASSGYGDRGFDGNTIYF
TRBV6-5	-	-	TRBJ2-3	TGTGCCAGCAGTTACGCGGGGGCCAGAACGCAGTATTTT	CASSYAGARTQYF
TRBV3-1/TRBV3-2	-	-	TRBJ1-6	TGTGCCAGCAGCCGAAGGGGCCAGGCGGGGGGAAGTTCACCCCTCCACTTT	CASSRRGQAGGSSPLHF
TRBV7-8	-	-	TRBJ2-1	TGTGCCAGCAGCTTACTGGGGGGGCGGAACAATGAGCAGTTCTTC	CASSLLGGRNNEQFF
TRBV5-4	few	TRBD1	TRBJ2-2	TGTGCCAGCAGCTCGCGGACAGGGGCGAACACCGGGGAGCTGTTTTTT	CASSSRTGANTGELFF
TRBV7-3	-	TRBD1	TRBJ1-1	TGTGCCAGCAGCCCCTCGGGGACAGGGGTGAACACTGAAGCTTTCTTT	CASSPSGTGVNTEAFF
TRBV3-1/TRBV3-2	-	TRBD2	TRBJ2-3	TGTGCCAGCAGCCAAGATCGGGGGGTAGGAGATACGCAGTATTTT	CASSQDRGVGDTQYF
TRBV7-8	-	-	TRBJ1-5	TGTGCCAGCAGCTTTACTGTCAATCAGCCCCAGCATTTT	CASSFTVNQPQHF